Below, one T cell receptor beta chain is given with its context. The antigen this receptor binds is unknown. One base away there is no much larger clone; base qualities are not given. This specimen belongs to a study of T cell responses to AZD1222 COVID-19 vaccine (dated by TCRdb to the early 2020s). Describing the broader study: TCR sequencing was performed for roughly 250 trial participants, of whom approximately 200 were given two doses of AZD1222 and approximately 25 were given two doses of MenACWY control vaccine. Trial participants were enrolled by age into subgroups of 18-55, 56-69 and 70-plus years, and about 150, 27 and 61 TCR-sequenced participants, respectively, were included in these subgroups.

Per the publication, the time point label means: about 28 days (+/-7) after the second vaccine dose. Because spike-specific TCR depth and breadth did not differ between the two schedules, AZD1222 recipients who got a second dose at roughly 4 weeks were pooled with those who got a second dose at roughly 12 weeks. The vaccinee samples were drawn from two UK trials, COV001 and COV002, one of which was a single-blind randomized controlled phase 2/3 trial testing AZD1222 (ChAdOx1 nCoV-19) in healthy adults. Trial participant PBMC samples were collected at day 0 and day 28 after the second dose for TCRbeta chain sequencing. Paper-wide results and their limitations: Conclusions about previously exposed vaccinees are limited, since just five or six AZD1222 recipients were seropositive for SARS-CoV-2 at baseline. Vaccine-associated CD4 TCRs spanned the whole spike protein, with dominant responses in regions 160-218 and 743-854. Nearly half of unique spike-specific TCRs reportedly recognized epitopes outside regions mutated in the B.1.351 and B.1.1.7 variants. Participants were mostly white British, with more females than males. The authors suggested clonal diversity may have been underestimated. After two AZD1222 doses, spike-specific TCR breadth and depth were significantly higher than at day 0 and than in MenACWY recipients. The 56-69-year group was small, and its depth increase did not reach significance, likely because of low power. Because no samples from the day 14 peak response were available, repertoires could be characterized only after the peak T cell response.

The CDR3 regions of human TCRbeta chains were analyzed by immunosequencing. The source study handled its data this way. TCRs in the repertoires were matched against a reference library of SARS-CoV-2-specific TCRs that had been generated with the MIRA antigen-specificity platform. Breadth meant the fraction of unique TCRs that were SARS-CoV-2-associated, whereas depth meant the fraction of total T cells that were SARS-CoV-2-associated. Using the MIRA data, each spike-specific TCR was assigned both to the spike region to which the TCR was reactive and to a CD4 or CD8 class. Log10-transformed breadth and depth values were compared by one-way ANOVA with Sidak's multiple comparisons tests. TCRdb holds this immuneACCESS table with in-frame rearrangements only. Some clones are missing; in checked studies, unresolved V genes explain under half, and the rest has no known cause. V and J calls and clone size follow that table, whereas D and trimming were derived from the DNA. The sample yields 150,000 to 200,000 clones; roughly 92% were counted once. Together, the top ten hold less than 1.5% of the sample.

The source of this sequence is an adult who received the AZD1222 COVID-19 vaccine. The sample consisted of peripheral blood, taken 28 days after the second AZD1222 dose.

The CDR3 has the sequence CASSLGGQGDTEAFF. The DNA sequence reads TGTGCCAGCAGCTTAGGTGGACAGGGTGACACTGAAGCTTTCTTT. The rearrangement joined TRBV7-9 to TRBJ1-1; 8 junctional bases match TRBD1. CDR1 and CDR2 are drawn from the germline V gene (reference sequence): SEHNR, FQNEAQ. Its CDR3 holds 15 amino acids, cysteine through phenylalanine. This entry keeps only the CDR3 DNA: 45 bases, framed from base 1. At the junction V is shortened by 1 base and J by 3 bases; bases outside the gene matches: 4. Full variable domain (CDR3 extended with the reference TRBV7-9 and TRBJ1-1 proteins): DTGVSQNPRHKITKRGQNVTFRCDPISEHNRLYWYRQTLGQGPEFLTYFQNEAQLEKSRLLSDRFSAERPKGSFSTLEIQRTEQGDSAMYLCASSLGGQGDTEAFFGQGTRLTVV.